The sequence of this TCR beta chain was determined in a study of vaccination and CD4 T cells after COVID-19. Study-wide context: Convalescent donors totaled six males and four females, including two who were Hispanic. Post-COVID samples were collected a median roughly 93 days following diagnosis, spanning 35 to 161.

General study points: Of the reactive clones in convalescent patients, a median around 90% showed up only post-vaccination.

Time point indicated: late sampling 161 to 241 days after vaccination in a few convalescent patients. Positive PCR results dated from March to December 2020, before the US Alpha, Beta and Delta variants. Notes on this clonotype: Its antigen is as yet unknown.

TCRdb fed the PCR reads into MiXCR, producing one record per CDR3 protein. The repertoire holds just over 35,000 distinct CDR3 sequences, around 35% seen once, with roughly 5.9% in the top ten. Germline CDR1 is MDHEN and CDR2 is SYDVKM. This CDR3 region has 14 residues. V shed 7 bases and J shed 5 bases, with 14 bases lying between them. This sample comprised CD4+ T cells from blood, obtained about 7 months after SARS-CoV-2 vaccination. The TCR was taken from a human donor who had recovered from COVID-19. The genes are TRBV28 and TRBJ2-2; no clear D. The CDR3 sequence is CASTPGMVTGELFF. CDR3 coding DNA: TGTGCCAGCACCCCTGGTATGGTGACCGGGGAGCTGTTTTTT.